The entry that follows covers one T cell receptor (beta chain) sequence. Germline V gives CDR1 MDHEN, CDR2 SYDVKM. The CDR3 is 14 amino acids. The V end lost 6 bases, the J end lost 8 bases, and 16 bases lay between the germline ends. These data are taken from a study of technical replicates of blood from a handful of donors. Generated by immunoSEQ multiplex PCR, the TCRdb table keeps only in-frame clones and is missing some. The sample holds tens of thousands of clones, approximately 93% seen once. The TCR sequence derives from a human donor in good health. Sequencing input: T cells isolated from PBMCs. V usage is TRBV28 and J usage is TRBJ1-4, with TRBD1 as a possible D gene (5 bases). The CDR3 bases are TGTGCCAGCAGGAACCAGGGATCTCGCGAAAAACTGTTTTTT. This encodes CASRNQGSREKLFF.